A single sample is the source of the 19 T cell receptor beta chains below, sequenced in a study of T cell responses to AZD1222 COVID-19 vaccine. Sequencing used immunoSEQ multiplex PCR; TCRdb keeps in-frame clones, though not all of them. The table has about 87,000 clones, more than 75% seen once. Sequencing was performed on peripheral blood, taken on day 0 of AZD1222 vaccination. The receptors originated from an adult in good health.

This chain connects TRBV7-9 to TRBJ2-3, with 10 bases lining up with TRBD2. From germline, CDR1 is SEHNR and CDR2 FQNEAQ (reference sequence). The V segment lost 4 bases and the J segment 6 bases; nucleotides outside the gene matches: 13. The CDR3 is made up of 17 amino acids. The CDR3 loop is CASSSRLAGAHSDTQYF. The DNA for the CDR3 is TGTGCCAGCAGCTCCCGCCTAGCGGGAGCCCATTCGGATACGCAGTATTTT.

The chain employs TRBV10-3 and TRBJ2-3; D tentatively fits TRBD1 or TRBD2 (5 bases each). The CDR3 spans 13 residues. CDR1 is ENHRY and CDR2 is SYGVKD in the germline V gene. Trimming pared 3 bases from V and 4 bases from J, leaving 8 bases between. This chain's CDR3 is CAISEEGPDTQYF. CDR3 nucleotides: TGTGCCATCAGTGAAGAGGGACCAGATACGCAGTATTTT.

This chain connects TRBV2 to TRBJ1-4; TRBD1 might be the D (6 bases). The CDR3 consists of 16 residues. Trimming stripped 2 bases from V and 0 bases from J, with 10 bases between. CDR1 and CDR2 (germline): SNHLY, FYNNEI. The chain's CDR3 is CASSESRQATNEKLFF. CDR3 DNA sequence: TGTGCCAGCAGTGAAAGCAGACAGGCAACTAATGAAAAACTGTTTTTT.

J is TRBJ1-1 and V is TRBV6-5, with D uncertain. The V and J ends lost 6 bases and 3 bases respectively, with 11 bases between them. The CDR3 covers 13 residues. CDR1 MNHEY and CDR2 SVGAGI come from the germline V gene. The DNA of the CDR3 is TGTGCCAGCAGCACCGGGCCCTACACTGAAGCTTTCTTT. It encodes CASSTGPYTEAFF.

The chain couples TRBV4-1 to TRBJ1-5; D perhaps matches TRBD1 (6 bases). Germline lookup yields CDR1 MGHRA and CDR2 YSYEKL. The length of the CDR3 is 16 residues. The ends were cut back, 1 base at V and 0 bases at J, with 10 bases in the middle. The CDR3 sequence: CASSQGTVYSNQPQHF. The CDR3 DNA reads TGCGCCAGCAGCCAAGGGACAGTCTATAGCAATCAGCCCCAGCATTTT.

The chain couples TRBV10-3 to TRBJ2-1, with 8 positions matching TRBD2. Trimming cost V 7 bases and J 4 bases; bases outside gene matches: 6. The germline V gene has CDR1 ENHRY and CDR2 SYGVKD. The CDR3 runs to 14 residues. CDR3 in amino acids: CAIKTGGTYNEQFF. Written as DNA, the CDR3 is TGTGCCATCAAGACGGGAGGGACTTACAATGAGCAGTTCTTC.

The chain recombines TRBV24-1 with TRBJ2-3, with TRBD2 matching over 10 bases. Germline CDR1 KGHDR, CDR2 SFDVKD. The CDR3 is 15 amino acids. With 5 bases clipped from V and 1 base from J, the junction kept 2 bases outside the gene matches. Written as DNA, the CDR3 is TGTGCCACCAGTGTCGGACTAGCGGGCACAGATACGCAGTATTTT. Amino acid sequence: CATSVGLAGTDTQYF.

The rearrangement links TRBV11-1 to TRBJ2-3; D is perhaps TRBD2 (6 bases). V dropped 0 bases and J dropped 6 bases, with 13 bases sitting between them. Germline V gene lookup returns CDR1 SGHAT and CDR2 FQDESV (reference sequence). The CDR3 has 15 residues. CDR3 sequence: CASSLASGPTDTQYF. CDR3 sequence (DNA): TGTGCCAGCAGCTTAGCTAGCGGTCCTACGGATACGCAGTATTTT. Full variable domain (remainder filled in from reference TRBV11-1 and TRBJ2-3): EAEVAQSPRYKITEKSQAVAFWCDPISGHATLYWYRQILGQGPELLVQFQDESVVDDSQLPKDRFSAERLKGVDSTLKIQPAELGDSAMYLCASSLASGPTDTQYFGPGTRLTVL.

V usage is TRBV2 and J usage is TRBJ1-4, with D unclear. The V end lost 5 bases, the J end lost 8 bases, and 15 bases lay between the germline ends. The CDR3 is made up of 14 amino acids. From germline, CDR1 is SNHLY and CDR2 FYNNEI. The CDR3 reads CASSKAGFKEKLFF. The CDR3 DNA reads TGTGCCAGCAGTAAGGCGGGGTTTAAGGAAAAACTGTTTTTT.

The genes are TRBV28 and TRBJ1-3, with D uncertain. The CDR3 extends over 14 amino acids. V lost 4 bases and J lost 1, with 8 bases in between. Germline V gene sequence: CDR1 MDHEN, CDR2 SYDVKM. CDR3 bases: TGTGCCAGCAGTTGGCCGGGATCTGGAAACACCATATATTTT. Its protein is CASSWPGSGNTIYF.

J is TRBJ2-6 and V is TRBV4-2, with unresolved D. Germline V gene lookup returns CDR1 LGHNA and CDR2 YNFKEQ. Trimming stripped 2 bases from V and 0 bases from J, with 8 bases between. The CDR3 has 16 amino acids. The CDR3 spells CASSQSLSSGANVLTF. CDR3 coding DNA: TGTGCCAGCAGCCAAAGCCTAAGCTCTGGGGCCAACGTCCTGACTTTC.

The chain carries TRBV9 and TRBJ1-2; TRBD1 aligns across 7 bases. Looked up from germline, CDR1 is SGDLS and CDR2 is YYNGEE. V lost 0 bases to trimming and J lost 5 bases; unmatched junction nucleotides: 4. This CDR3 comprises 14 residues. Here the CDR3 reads CASSVAPQGYGYTF. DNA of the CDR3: TGTGCCAGCAGCGTAGCCCCACAGGGGTATGGCTACACCTTC.

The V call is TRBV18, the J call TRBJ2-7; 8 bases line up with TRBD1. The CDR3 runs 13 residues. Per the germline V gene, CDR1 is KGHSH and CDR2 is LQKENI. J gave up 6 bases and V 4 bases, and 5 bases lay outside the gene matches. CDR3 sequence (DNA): TGTGCCAGCTCACTGGGACAGGCCGGCGAGCAGTACTTC. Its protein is CASSLGQAGEQYF.

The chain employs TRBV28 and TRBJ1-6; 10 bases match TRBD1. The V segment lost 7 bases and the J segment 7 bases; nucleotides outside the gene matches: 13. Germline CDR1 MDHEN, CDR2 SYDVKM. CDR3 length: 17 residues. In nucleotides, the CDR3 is TGTGCCAGCAACGGACAGGGGGGGTTTTCAGGGAATTCACCCCTCCACTTT. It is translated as CASNGQGGFSGNSPLHF.

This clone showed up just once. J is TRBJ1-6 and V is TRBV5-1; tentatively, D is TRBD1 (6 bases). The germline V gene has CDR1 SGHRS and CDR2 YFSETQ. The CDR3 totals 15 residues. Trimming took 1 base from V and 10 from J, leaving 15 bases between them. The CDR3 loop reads CASSLTGQGRSPLHF. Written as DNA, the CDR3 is TGCGCCAGCAGCTTGACCGGTCAGGGGAGGTCACCCCTCCACTTT.

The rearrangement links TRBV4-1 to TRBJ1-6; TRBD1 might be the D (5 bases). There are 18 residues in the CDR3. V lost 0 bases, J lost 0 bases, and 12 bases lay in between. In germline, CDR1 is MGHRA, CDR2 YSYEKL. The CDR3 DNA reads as TGCGCCAGCAGCCAAGAAGGGACTGAGAGCTCCTATAATTCACCCCTCCACTTT. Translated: CASSQEGTESSYNSPLHF.

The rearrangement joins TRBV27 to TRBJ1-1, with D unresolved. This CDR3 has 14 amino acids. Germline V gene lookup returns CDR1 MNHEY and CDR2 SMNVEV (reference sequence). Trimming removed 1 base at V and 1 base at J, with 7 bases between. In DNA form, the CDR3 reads TGTGCCAGCAGTTTATATCCCGGGAACACTGAAGCTTTCTTT. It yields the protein CASSLYPGNTEAFF.

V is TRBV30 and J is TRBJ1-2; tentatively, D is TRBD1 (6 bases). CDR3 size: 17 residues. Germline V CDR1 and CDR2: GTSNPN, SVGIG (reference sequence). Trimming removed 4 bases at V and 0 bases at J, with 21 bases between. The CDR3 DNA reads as TGTGCCTGGATTAACAGGGACTGGAGTTCAGCTAACTATGGCTACACCTTC. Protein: CAWINRDWSSANYGYTF.

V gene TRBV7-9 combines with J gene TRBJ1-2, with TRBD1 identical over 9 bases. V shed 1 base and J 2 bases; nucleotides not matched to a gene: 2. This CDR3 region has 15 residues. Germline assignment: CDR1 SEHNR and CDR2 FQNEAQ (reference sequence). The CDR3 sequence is CASSLGQGGNYGYTF. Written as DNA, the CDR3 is TGTGCCAGCAGCTTAGGACAGGGGGGAAACTATGGCTACACCTTC.